What follows are 27 T cell receptor beta chains derived from one specimen sequenced in a study of OX40 agonist ivuxolimab in advanced cancers. Here immunoSEQ multiplex PCR was the method, and the copy in TCRdb shows in-frame clones only, minus some. The sample holds 60,000 to 90,000 clones, roughly 91% seen once. Sequences were derived from CD4+ or CD8+ T cells sorted from blood, sampled in a trial of the OX40 agonist ivuxolimab. All receptors come from an adult with an advanced solid tumor such as melanoma, head and neck, liver or kidney cancer.

V and J are TRBV7-2 and TRBJ1-2; no clear D gene. V was cut by 2 bases and J by 3 bases, with 13 bases left in between. The length of the CDR3 is 15 residues. CDR1 SGHTA and CDR2 FQGNSA come from the germline V gene. Written as DNA, the CDR3 is TGTGCCAGCAGCTTATTGACCATGGACTACTATGGCTACACCTTC. It is translated as CASSLLTMDYYGYTF.

The chain carries TRBV7-6 and TRBJ2-2, with unresolved D. The CDR3 runs 14 residues. V dropped 1 base and J dropped 6 bases, with 9 bases sitting between them. In germline, CDR1 is SGHVS, CDR2 FNYEAQ. This chain's CDR3 is CASSLVAAAGELFF. As DNA, the CDR3 is TGTGCCAGCAGCTTAGTGGCAGCCGCCGGGGAGCTGTTTTTT.

The chain uses TRBV9 and TRBJ2-5; 8 bases are shared with TRBD1. CDR3 length: 17 amino acids. The V gene's germline CDR1 is SGDLS and CDR2 YYNGEE. V shed 4 bases and J 7 bases; nucleotides not matched to a gene: 18. The DNA of the CDR3 is TGTGCCAGCAGCCCCCATGTCGCCCAGGGGGCAAGAGGGACCCAGTACTTC. It translates to CASSPHVAQGARGTQYF.

The chain combines TRBV5-1 with TRBJ2-7; D uncertain. The CDR3 runs 15 residues. Germline V gene sequence: CDR1 SGHRS, CDR2 YFSETQ. V dropped 0 bases and J dropped 4 bases, with 14 bases sitting between them. CDR3 in DNA: TGCGCCAGCAGCTTGGGGCTGGGCGAAATATACGAGCAGTACTTC. Its translation: CASSLGLGEIYEQYF.

This sequence joins TRBV6-5 and TRBJ1-4, with a possible D match to TRBD1 (5 bases). Germline lookup yields CDR1 MNHEY and CDR2 SVGAGI. V was pared by 3 bases and J by 3 bases, with 11 bases between. The CDR3 runs to 15 residues. The CDR3 loop reads CASSYSGDPNEKLFF. The CDR3 DNA sequence: TGTGCCAGCAGTTATAGCGGGGACCCTAATGAAAAACTGTTTTTT.

V usage is TRBV6-5 and J usage is TRBJ1-2; TRBD1 might be the D (5 bases). The CDR3 spans 12 residues. Per the germline V gene, CDR1 is MNHEY and CDR2 is SVGAGI. With 7 bases removed from V and 4 bases from J, the gap between germline ends came to 10 bases. The CDR3 DNA reads as TGTGCCAGCATTGGGGACGGCTATGGCTACACCTTC. This codes for CASIGDGYGYTF.

About this clone: At one end the junction does not follow the germline gene, possibly because of a read error. This chain links TRBV9 with TRBJ2-3; maybe TRBD2 (6 bases). There are 15 residues in the CDR3. CDR1 SGDLS and CDR2 YYNGEE come from the germline V gene. The CDR3 DNA follows: TGTGTCAGCAGCGAGGGCGGGATGGTGGTCGATACGCAGTATTTT. It is translated as CVSSEGGMVVDTQYF.

This clone was seen only a few times. The chain uses TRBV6-4 and TRBJ1-2; D unclear. V was clipped by 9 bases and J by 3 bases, with 14 bases between them. Germline V CDR1 and CDR2: MRHNA, SNTAGT. CDR3 length: 13 residues. CDR3 loop: CASRGPADYGYTF. In DNA form, the CDR3 reads TGTGCCAGTCGAGGGCCAGCGGACTATGGCTACACCTTC.

The chain has TRBV9 and TRBJ1-1; 7 bases are shared with TRBD1. Per the germline V gene, CDR1 is SGDLS and CDR2 is YYNGEE. V lost 4 bases, J lost 3 bases, and 6 bases stayed unmatched. The CDR3 length is 14 residues. CDR3 DNA: TGTGCCAGCAGCCACAACCAGGGGGACACTGAAGCTTTCTTT. It is translated as CASSHNQGDTEAFF.

V gene TRBV27 combines with J gene TRBJ2-7; the D is unclear. V was pared by 7 bases and J by 4 bases, with 20 bases between. CDR1 is MNHEY and CDR2 is SMNVEV in the germline V gene (reference sequence). The CDR3 is 15 amino acids. CDR3 residues: CASTQSHGPSYEQYF. CDR3 bases: TGTGCCAGCACCCAGTCACATGGTCCCAGTTACGAGCAGTACTTC.

The J gene is TRBJ2-2, the V gene TRBV2, with D unclear. Trimming left V 2 bases short and J 1 base short, with 8 bases between. Germline CDR1 and CDR2: SNHLY and FYNNEI. The CDR3 consists of 15 residues. The CDR3 here is CASSESAGNTGELFF. For the CDR3, the DNA is TGTGCCAGCAGTGAATCAGCAGGGAACACCGGGGAGCTGTTTTTT.

The chain employs TRBV30 and TRBJ2-5; 10 bases align to TRBD1. Germline V lookup: CDR1 GTSNPN, CDR2 SVGIG (reference sequence). The CDR3 has 14 residues. Unmatched junction bases numbered 10, after V lost 5 bases and J lost 7 bases. The CDR3 coding sequence is TGTGCCTGGGACGGGACAGGGGTTTTCGGGACCCAGTACTTC. Its translation is CAWDGTGVFGTQYF.

The V and J genes are TRBV5-6 and TRBJ1-6; D ambiguous. Deletions cut 1 base from V and 7 bases from J, with 3 bases between. Germline CDR1 is SGHDT and CDR2 is YYEEEE. The CDR3 runs 12 residues. CDR3 loop: CASSLRNSPLHF. The CDR3 DNA sequence: TGTGCCAGCAGCTTGAGGAATTCACCCCTCCACTTT. The full variable domain, rest sourced from reference TRBV5-6 and TRBJ1-6, is DAGVTQSPTHLIKTRGQQVTLRCSPKSGHDTVSWYQQALGQGPQFIFQYYEEEERQRGNFPDRFSGHQFPNYSSELNVNALLLGDSALYLCASSLRNSPLHFGNGTRLTVT.

The rearrangement joins TRBV20-1 to TRBJ1-1; TRBD1 matches 7 bases. The CDR3 runs 11 residues. The V gene's germline CDR1 is DFQATT and CDR2 SNEGSKA (reference sequence). The ends lost 5 bases at V and 8 bases at J; junction bases unmatched: 5. The CDR3 DNA reads TGCAGTGCTCAGTCGGACAGGGAAGCTTTCTTT. This translates into CSAQSDREAFF.

The rearrangement uses TRBV30 and TRBJ1-3; no reliable D call. V was trimmed by 0 bases and J by 4 bases, leaving 7 bases between them. Germline V lookup: CDR1 GTSNPN, CDR2 SVGIG (reference sequence). The CDR3 has 13 amino acids. DNA for the CDR3: TGTGCCTGGAGTGTTGCGCGCGGAAACACCATATATTTT. Translation: CAWSVARGNTIYF.

The chain uses TRBV9 and TRBJ2-7; 7 bases line up with TRBD1. Germline V CDR1 and CDR2: SGDLS, YYNGEE. The CDR3 has 14 amino acids. The ends lost 4 bases at V and 1 base at J; junction bases unmatched: 5. DNA of the CDR3: TGTGCCAGCAGCCCCTCGACAGGGTCCTACGAGCAGTACTTC. It yields the protein CASSPSTGSYEQYF.

The chain uses TRBV7-2 and TRBJ2-3; D gene ambiguous. Per germline, CDR1 SGHTA and CDR2 FQGNSA. V was pared by 1 base and J by 4 bases, with 9 bases between. The CDR3 has 14 amino acids. The CDR3 spells CASSLVFQPDTQYF. In DNA, the CDR3 is TGTGCCAGCAGCTTAGTATTTCAGCCAGATACGCAGTATTTT.

The CDR3, as DNA: TGCGCCAGCAGCCTAGGGAGTTTTGAAGAGCAGTACTTC. Protein product: CASSLGSFEEQYF. The chain links TRBV5-1 to TRBJ2-7; D possibly corresponds to TRBD2 (5 bases). In germline, CDR1 is SGHRS, CDR2 YFSETQ. Trimming pared 4 bases from V and 7 bases from J, leaving 15 bases between. This CDR3 comprises 13 residues.

The J gene is TRBJ1-2, the V gene TRBV4-2; TRBD1 matches 10 bases. Germline V CDR1 and CDR2: LGHNA, YNFKEQ. This CDR3 is built from 14 residues. V shed 5 bases and J 7 bases; nucleotides not matched to a gene: 7. The CDR3 loop is CASSLTGDRGGYTF. CDR3 nucleotides: TGTGCCAGCAGCTTAACGGGGGACAGGGGTGGCTACACCTTC.

The rearrangement links TRBV18 to TRBJ1-5; no definite D call. Germline CDR1 is KGHSH and CDR2 is LQKENI. The V end was cut by 2 bases, the J end by 4 bases, with 6 bases between. The CDR3 runs to 13 residues. In DNA form, the CDR3 reads TGTGCCAGCTCACCAGGGCTAAATCAGCCCCAGCATTTT. Its translation: CASSPGLNQPQHF. Variable domain in full (rest from reference TRBV18 and TRBJ1-5): NAGVMQNPRHLVRRRGQEARLRCSPMKGHSHVYWYRQLPEEGLKFMVYLQKENIIDESGMPKERFSAEFPKEGPSILRIQQVVRGDSAAYFCASSPGLNQPQHFGDGTRLSIL.

The V and J genes are TRBV5-4 and TRBJ2-3; 10 positions agree with TRBD2. The V segment lost 1 base and the J segment 6 bases; nucleotides outside the gene matches: 5. The CDR3 length is 15 residues. Germline CDR1 and CDR2: SGHNT and YYREEE (reference sequence). CDR3 sequence reads: CASSLLLAGSDTQYF. The CDR3, as DNA: TGTGCCAGCAGCTTGTTACTAGCGGGATCCGATACGCAGTATTTT.

This chain connects TRBV9 to TRBJ1-3; D remains unclear. The CDR3 is 14 residues long. Per germline, CDR1 SGDLS and CDR2 YYNGEE. Deletions cut 2 bases from V and 4 bases from J, with 10 bases between. For the CDR3, the DNA is TGTGCCAGCAGCGTCGAGAGGGTCGGAAACACCATATATTTT. It yields the protein CASSVERVGNTIYF.

The chain uses TRBV6-1 and TRBJ1-5; TRBD1 aligns across 8 bases. CDR1 is MNHNS, CDR2 SASEGT, per germline. V was pared by 3 bases and J by 5 bases, with 3 bases of the junction left unmatched. This CDR3 contains 14 residues. CDR3 DNA sequence: TGTGCCAGCAGTGACCTCAGGGGGCATCAGCCCCAGCATTTT. It translates to CASSDLRGHQPQHF.

This clone showed up just once. CDR3: CASSLPTGLSRETQYF. CDR3 DNA: TGTGCCAGCAGCTTGCCAACCGGACTGTCCCGGGAGACCCAGTACTTC. The chain employs TRBV5-4 and TRBJ2-5; tentatively, D is TRBD2 (5 bases). The V gene's germline CDR1 is SGHNT and CDR2 YYREEE (reference sequence). CDR3 size: 16 residues. Trimming cost V 1 base and J 5 bases, with 18 bases left between them.

This rearrangement joins TRBV5-1 to TRBJ2-5, with 9 bases matching TRBD1. V shed 4 bases, J shed 5 bases, and the junction held 6 bases outside the gene matches. Looked up from germline, CDR1 is SGHRS and CDR2 is YFSETQ. The CDR3 sequence is 14 residues long. The CDR3 region has the DNA TGCGCCAGCAGCACGGACAGGGGTACTGAGACCCAGTACTTC. This encodes CASSTDRGTETQYF.

The chain is built from TRBV11-2 and TRBJ2-5, with TRBD1 matching 8 bases. V was clipped by 5 bases and J by 1 base; unmatched bases: 3. The CDR3 extends over 14 amino acids. From germline, CDR1 is SGHAT and CDR2 FQNNGV. The CDR3 DNA reads as TGTGCCAGCAGCCGCGACAGGGGCCAAGAGACCCAGTACTTC. This translates into CASSRDRGQETQYF.

The gene calls are TRBV9 and TRBJ2-7; TRBD1 or TRBD2 may be the D gene (5 bases each). CDR1 is SGDLS, CDR2 YYNGEE, per germline. Trimming took off 7 bases at V and 5 bases at J, with 16 bases between the two ends. The CDR3 loop spans 13 amino acids. CDR3 protein: CASGASPIHEQYF. The CDR3 DNA reads as TGTGCCAGCGGGGCTAGCCCCATCCACGAGCAGTACTTC.